The 13 T cell receptor beta chains given below trace back to one sample, sequenced in a study of T cells in Graves' hyperthyroidism and ophthalmopathy. Researchers amplified the TCR beta CDR3 regions from RNA transcripts. A set of HTBI primers served as the primers for a first-round RT-PCR of the TCR CDR3. TCRdb re-derived calls from the multiplex PCR reads in MiXCR, one entry per CDR3 protein. The table records nearly 600,000 distinct CDR3 sequences, over 11% of them present only once. Input material: blood. The receptors were sampled from a woman aged 25 to 45 with Graves' hyperthyroidism that later progressed to Graves' ophthalmopathy.

The V and J genes are TRBV29-1 and TRBJ1-2; 7 bases are shared with TRBD1. Germline assignment: CDR1 SQVTM and CDR2 ANQGSEA. J gave up 7 bases and V 3 bases, and 5 bases lay outside the gene matches. The CDR3 spans 12 residues. CDR3 in amino acids: CSVDRGAVGYTF. CDR3 nucleotide sequence: TGCAGCGTTGACAGGGGGGCTGTTGGCTACACCTTC.

This clonotype appeared many times. This chain connects TRBV12-3 or TRBV12-4 to TRBJ1-3, with D possibly TRBD1 on 5 matching bases. CDR3 length: 15 residues. V gave up 5 bases and J gave up 0 bases, with 11 bases separating them. This chain's CDR3 is CASSLDSISGNTIYF. The CDR3 DNA is TGTGCCAGCAGTCTCGACAGTATCTCTGGAAACACCATATATTTT.

The rearrangement joins TRBV6-1 to TRBJ2-5; a weak D match, TRBD1 (7 bases). The CDR3 has 14 amino acids. The ends were cut back, 6 bases at V and 5 bases at J, with 16 bases in the middle. In germline, CDR1 is MNHNS, CDR2 SASEGT. This chain's CDR3 is CASRGEQGGETQYF. The CDR3 nucleotides read TGTGCCAGCAGGGGGGAGCAGGGGGGCGAGACCCAGTACTTC.

This clonotype was observed a handful of times. The rearrangement uses TRBV4-1 and TRBJ1-2; 10 nucleotides align to TRBD1. J gave up 8 bases and V 5 bases, and 8 bases lay outside the gene matches. The germline V gene has CDR1 MGHRA and CDR2 YSYEKL. This CDR3 spans 14 amino acids. The CDR3 DNA sequence: TGCGCCAGCAGCGAAACATGGACAGGGGGGGGCTACACCTTC. Protein sequence: CASSETWTGGGYTF.

This clonotype was seen ten or more times. This chain connects TRBV2 to TRBJ2-1; 9 bases are a match to TRBD1. The V gene end was trimmed by 5 bases and the J gene end by 7 bases; junction bases not matched to a gene: 6. This CDR3 spans 14 amino acids. Per germline, CDR1 SNHLY and CDR2 FYNNEI. The CDR3 region has the DNA TGTGCCAGCAGTTACGGGACAGGGAAGAATGAGCAGTTCTTC. Its translation is CASSYGTGKNEQFF.

In this sample, this clonotype turned up a few times. The chain combines TRBV12-3 or TRBV12-4 with TRBJ2-7; D gene unclear. The ends were cut back, 3 bases at V and 3 bases at J, with 6 bases in the middle. This CDR3 has 12 residues. CDR3 coding DNA: TGTGCCAGCAGTTTCGAGCACTACGAGCAGTACTTC. This translates into CASSFEHYEQYF.

This clonotype occurred a few times. A read error is possible here, since a much larger clone lies one base away. The J gene is TRBJ2-7, the V gene TRBV13; D not certain. V was pared by 5 bases and J by 2 bases, with 13 bases between. This CDR3 has 14 amino acids. Germline V gives CDR1 PRHDT, CDR2 FYEKMQ (reference sequence). CDR3 protein: CASSPYLGPYEQYF. The DNA for the CDR3 is TGTGCCAGCAGCCCTTATTTAGGGCCCTACGAGCAGTACTTC.

This clonotype was seen a handful of times. The gene calls are TRBV6-1 and TRBJ1-1, with TRBD1 identical over 7 bases. V lost 4 bases to trimming and J lost 4 bases; unmatched junction nucleotides: 12. The CDR3 sequence is 16 residues long. Germline V gene data show CDR1 as MNHNS and CDR2 as SASEGT. CDR3 sequence: CASSGSDRVWGTEAFF. CDR3 sequence (DNA): TGTGCCAGCAGTGGGTCCGACAGGGTTTGGGGCACTGAAGCTTTCTTT.

Many counts were recorded for this clonotype. The chain carries TRBV6-1 and TRBJ1-2; D not resolved. Germline CDR1 MNHNS, CDR2 SASEGT. The V end was cut by 5 bases, the J end by 4 bases, with 20 bases between. This CDR3 has 16 amino acids. The CDR3 here is CASSPKGNSYLYGYTF. The CDR3 DNA reads TGTGCCAGCAGTCCAAAAGGGAACAGTTACCTCTATGGCTACACCTTC.

The V and J genes are TRBV20-1 and TRBJ2-4; TRBD2 matches at 16 bases. J was trimmed by 3 bases and V by 3 bases; bases with no gene match: 8. Germline CDR1 reads DFQATT; CDR2 reads SNEGSKA (reference sequence). The CDR3 spans 18 residues. The CDR3 DNA sequence: TGCAGTGCTAGGAGGGGACTAGCGGGGGGGGGCGACAAAAACATTCAGTACTTC. This sequence encodes CSARRGLAGGGDKNIQYF.

The V and J genes are TRBV7-3 and TRBJ2-7; a weak D match, TRBD2 (6 bases). This CDR3 is 15 amino acids long. V shed 1 base and J shed 3 bases, with 13 bases lying between them. CDR1 and CDR2 (germline): SGHTA, FQGTGA. The CDR3 DNA reads TGTGCCAGCAGCTTAATGGGCGGGGATCACTACGAGCAGTACTTC. The encoded protein is CASSLMGGDHYEQYF.

Many counts were recorded for this clonotype. The chain couples TRBV18 to TRBJ2-3; no reliable D call. This CDR3 has 14 residues. V was shortened by 7 bases and J by 1 base, with 12 bases between the two germline ends. Per the germline V gene, CDR1 is KGHSH and CDR2 is LQKENI. The CDR3 protein is CASCQNVGTDTQYF. In DNA, the CDR3 is TGTGCCAGCTGCCAAAACGTGGGCACAGATACGCAGTATTTT.

This clonotype has just a few counts. The chain is built from TRBV18 and TRBJ2-1, with D possibly being TRBD1 or TRBD2 (5 bases each). The CDR3 runs 15 residues. The germline V and J ends were trimmed by 2 bases and 9 bases, with 17 bases remaining between them. Germline V lookup: CDR1 KGHSH, CDR2 LQKENI. CDR3 in amino acids: CASSPTNGIGVEQFF. CDR3 coding DNA: TGTGCCAGCTCACCAACGAACGGGATAGGGGTTGAGCAGTTCTTC.